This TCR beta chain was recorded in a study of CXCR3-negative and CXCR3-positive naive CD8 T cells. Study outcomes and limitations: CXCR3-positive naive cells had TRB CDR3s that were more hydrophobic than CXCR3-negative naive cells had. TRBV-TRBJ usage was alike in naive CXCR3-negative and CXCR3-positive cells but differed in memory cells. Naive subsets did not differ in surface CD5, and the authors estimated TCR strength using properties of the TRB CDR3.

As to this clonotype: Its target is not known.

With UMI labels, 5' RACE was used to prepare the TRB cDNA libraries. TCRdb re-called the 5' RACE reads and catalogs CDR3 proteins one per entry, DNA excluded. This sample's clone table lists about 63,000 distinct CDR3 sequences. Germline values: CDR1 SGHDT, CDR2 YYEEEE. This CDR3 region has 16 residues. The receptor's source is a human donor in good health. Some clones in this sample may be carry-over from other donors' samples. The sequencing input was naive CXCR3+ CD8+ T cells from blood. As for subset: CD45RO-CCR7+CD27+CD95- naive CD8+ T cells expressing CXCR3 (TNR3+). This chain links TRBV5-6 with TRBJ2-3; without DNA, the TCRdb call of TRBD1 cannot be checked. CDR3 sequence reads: CASSLFVDSSTDTQYF.